This TCR beta chain was obtained from a study of tissue T cells after allogeneic stem cell transplantation. The data were produced by immunoSEQ multiplex PCR, yet TCRdb's version contains in-frame clones alone and is incomplete. The data show approximately 22,000 clones, over 60% seen once. Remarks on this clone: Mouse names are used for the genes. The read ends 1 residue shy of where the CDR3 ends; the end is completed using the germline J gene.

V lost 0 bases to trimming and J lost 4 bases, with 13 bases between them. This CDR3 comprises 15 residues. Germline V CDR1 and CDR2: NNHDY, SYVADS. Source material: spleen. The receptor's source is a female BALB/c mouse in good health. The mouse line has the MHC haplotype H2-d. The V gene is TRBV13-3, the J gene TRBJ1-1; D is perhaps TRBD1 (5 bases). The sequenced CDR3 bases are TGTGCCAGCAGTGATGCAACGAACAGGCTCACAGAAGTCTTC. Amino acids: CASSDATNRLTEVF. The entire CDR3 protein is CASSDATNRLTEVFF.